This TCR beta chain was profiled in a study of T-cell reconstitution after alpha-beta-depleted transplantation in children. The length of the CDR3 is 13 residues. Trimming cost V 3 bases and J 10 bases, with 15 bases left between them. Unique molecular identifiers featured in how the TCRbeta library was prepared. TCRdb passed the PCR reads through MiXCR, listing each CDR3 protein once. The sample lists some 220,000 distinct CDR3 sequences; under 9.5% were seen once. This clonotype came up a few times. The chain uses TRBV12-3 or TRBV12-4 and TRBJ1-1, with D hard to call. The sequencing used PBMCs from the stem cell graft donor, collected from the stem cell graft. This receptor was taken from a human donor who donated a stem cell graft to a child with acute lymphoblastic leukemia. CDR3 in amino acids: CASSLTAPAPAFF. CDR3 bases: TGTGCCAGCAGTTTGACGGCGCCAGCTCCAGCTTTCTTT.